The clone carrying this TCR beta chain was seen repeatedly, ten times or more. Its antigen is unknown. This entry comes from a study of T-cell reconstitution after alpha-beta-depleted transplantation in children. General study points: Several hundred expanded graft clones reportedly gave rise to the alpha-beta T cells present about two months after transplant. T-cell counts and diversity at one year post-transplant came mainly from newly produced T cells. Recipient T cells and thymic progenitors that survived were the source of the high TCRbeta diversity seen at day 60 in some patients.

As it was prepared, the TCRbeta library received unique molecular identifiers. TCRdb reprocessed the PCR reads with MiXCR, giving one entry per CDR3 protein. Of around 300,000 distinct CDR3 sequences listed, just over 7.5% are singletons. Germline loops: CDR1 ENHRY, CDR2 SYGVKD. The V and J ends lost 0 bases and 11 bases respectively, with 17 bases between them. The CDR3 has 14 amino acids. This clonotype was sampled from a female patient aged 2-9 years who had a stem cell transplant for Fanconi anemia, so the T cells may come from the graft donor. The rearrangement joins TRBV10-3 to TRBJ2-7; no clear D. The sample consisted of peripheral blood, taken 360 days after TCRalphabeta/CD19-depleted stem cell transplant. CDR3 coding DNA: TGTGCCATCAGTGAGTCTCTTTTGGGGTCCTCGAAGTACTTC. Translating gives CAISESLLGSSKYF.